This T cell receptor (beta chain) was identified during a study of blood T cell repertoires in COVID-19. At the level of the study: Nucleic acid was either cDNA or gDNA, and it came from T cells, B-cell-depleted T cells, or PBMCs.

Original handling: Estimation of nucleated cell counts relied on the amplification of reference gene primers. Sequenced by immunoSEQ multiplex PCR; TCRdb stores in-frame clones only, minus some. D and trimming come from the DNA, and the V and J calls and clone size come from that table. The sample contains about 260,000 clones, 80% to 85% of which appear only once. V was pared by 3 bases and J by 6 bases, with 17 bases between. CDR1 and CDR2 from the germline V gene are SGHVS and FQNEAQ. CDR3 length equals 15 residues. This clonotype was obtained from a man between 60 and 70 years old with acute or convalescent COVID-19. V usage is TRBV7-8 and J usage is TRBJ1-2, with D possibly TRBD1 on 6 matching bases. Sequenced sample: peripheral blood. The CDR3, as DNA: TGTGCCAGCAGCTTCCTAGGCAGGGGCGCGGATGGCTACACCTTC. This codes for CASSFLGRGADGYTF. The full variable domain, its missing parts supplied by reference TRBV7-8 and TRBJ1-2, is GAGVSQSPRYKVAKRGQDVALRCDPISGHVSLFWYQQALGQGPEFLTYFQNEAQLDKSGLPSDRFFAERPEGSVSTLKIQRTQQEDSAVYLCASSFLGRGADGYTFGSGTRLTVV.